The TCR beta chain under discussion was sequenced for a study of shared clonotypes between healthy human individuals. Study-wide results and limits: Generally, naive subsets (rather than memory subsets) showed larger estimated richness.

With respect to this clone: Its antigen is unknown.

Trimming took 5 bases from V and 7 from J; bases not matched to a gene: 8. The CDR3 runs 13 residues. CDR1 is ENHRY and CDR2 is SYGVKD in the germline V gene. Naive CD8 populations comprised CD45RO-negative cells positively selected for CCR7, excluding terminally differentiated effector memory CD45RA+ cells. The data were produced by immunoSEQ multiplex PCR, yet TCRdb's version contains in-frame clones alone and is incomplete. The repertoire has millions of clones, just under 95% of them found once; the top ten carry about 1.1%. Sample: naive CD8+ T cells sorted from blood. The TCR originated in a man aged 18 to 29 in good health. The chain carries TRBV10-3 and TRBJ2-7; TRBD1 matches at 7 bases. CDR3 sequence (DNA): TGTGCCATCAGTATGTCAATACAGGGGGAGCAGTACTTC. This gives the protein CAISMSIQGEQYF.